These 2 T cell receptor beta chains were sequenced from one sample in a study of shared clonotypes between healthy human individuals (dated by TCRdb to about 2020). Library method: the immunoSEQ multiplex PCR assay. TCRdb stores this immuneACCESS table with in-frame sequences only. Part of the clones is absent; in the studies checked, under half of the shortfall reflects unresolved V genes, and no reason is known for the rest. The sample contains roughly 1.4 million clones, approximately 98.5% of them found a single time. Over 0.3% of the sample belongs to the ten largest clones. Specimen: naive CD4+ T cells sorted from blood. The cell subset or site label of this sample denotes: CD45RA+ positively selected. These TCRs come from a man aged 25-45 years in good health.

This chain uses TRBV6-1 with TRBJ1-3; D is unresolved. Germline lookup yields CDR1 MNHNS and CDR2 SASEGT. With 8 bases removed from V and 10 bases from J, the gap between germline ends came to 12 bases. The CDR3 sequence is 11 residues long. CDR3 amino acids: CASGFVGTIYF. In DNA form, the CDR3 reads TGTGCCAGCGGATTCGTAGGAACCATATATTTT.

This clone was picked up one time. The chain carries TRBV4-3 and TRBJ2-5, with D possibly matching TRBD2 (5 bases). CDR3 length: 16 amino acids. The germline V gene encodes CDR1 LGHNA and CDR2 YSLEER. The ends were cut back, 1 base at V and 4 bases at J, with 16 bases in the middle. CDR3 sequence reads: CASSQARTLARETQYF. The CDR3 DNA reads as TGCGCCAGCAGCCAAGCCCGGACTCTAGCCCGAGAGACCCAGTACTTC.